This T cell receptor beta chain came from a study of shared clonotypes between healthy human individuals (dated by TCRdb to about 2020). Background for the entire study: The cohort comprised a couple of women and a few men aged 18 to 49 years. Different laboratories and diverse techniques were used to prepare libraries and sequence TCR repertoires, to increase sequencing depth and limit assay-specific biases. To estimate repertoire size and how much clonotypes are shared between individuals, the study performed deep sequencing of blood TCR repertoires from a few healthy adults. Per donor, leukapheresis produced somewhere between about 0.8 and 9 billion PBMCs. For each donor, CD4 naive and CD4 memory were each given three plates, CD8 naive was given two plates, and CD8 memory was given one plate.

The germline V gene sets CDR1 to SGDLS and CDR2 to YYNGEE. V loses 0 bases of germline sequence and J loses 1 base, and the interval between the two ends is 8 bases. From cysteine to phenylalanine, the CDR3 is 14 amino acids long. Just the 42-base CDR3 DNA is kept, in frame starting at base 1. Using the deep immunoSEQ assay, TCR CDR3 regions were amplified from genomic DNA by multiplex PCR. Genomic DNA extracted from each cell subset was distributed evenly over all wells of several immunoSEQ 96-well plates, and each plate served as one replicate. For sorted subsets, each replicate PCR was loaded with approximately 0.2 ug genomic DNA, equivalent to some 27,000 T cell genomes. Purified libraries were measured with a Qubit 3.0 fluorometer, size-checked on a Bioanalyzer 2100, and measured again with the KAPA Library Quantification kit. Every immunoSEQ 96-well plate was sequenced on a dedicated single-read 150-cycle Illumina NextSeq 550 flow cell. Per the source publication's procedure: Because the immunoSEQ output held only junctional sequences and lacked quality scores, the filtering could not match the filtering applied to full-length reads. Sequences were annotated with PyIR, a Python wrapper for IgBLAST v1.9, and V/J genes and CDR3 were assigned using IMGT germline references. Reads were removed for weak V/J assignments (E-value above 1e-6), missing CDR3, stop codons, out-of-frame junctions, or ambiguous translated residues. V3J clonotypes were defined as sequences sharing an identical inferred V gene, J gene, and CDR3 amino acid sequence. The percentage overlap between two repertoires was calculated by dividing the number of shared unique clonotypes by the size of the smaller repertoire. Richness of each repertoire was evaluated using RTK rarefaction, the Chao1 estimator, and Recon v2.1 estimates of unobserved clonotypes. Generation probabilities for all TCRbeta clonotypes obtained by the gDNA method from four donors were computed using OLGA. The immuneACCESS repertoire file appears here via TCRdb, limited to in-frame rearrangements. These files lack a portion of the clones; in checked studies, under half of the deficit traces to unresolved V genes, and the cause of the others is not known. The DNA was the basis for D and trimming; V, J and clone size are from that table. This sample comprises 950,000 to 1,100,000 clones, 65% to 75% of them detected only once. The biggest ten clones account for nearly 1.5% of the sample.

The paper as a whole reports these results and caveats: Rarefaction of sorted-subset datasets indicated incomplete sequencing despite the large sequencing depth. Sampling was limited to blood, and TCR repertoires in tissue likely differ from TCR repertoires in blood. Estimated clonotype richness was generally larger for naive than for memory subsets. Based on pairwise subsampling, the degree of clonotype sharing among donors was expected to be affected by sequencing depth. Compared with non-shared clonotypes, clonotypes shared by all four sorted-subset donors had higher generation probabilities. About 5% of naive CD4, 3.5% of naive CD8, 2.3% of memory CD4, and around 0.4% of memory CD8 clonotypes were shared across several donors. The genetic and exposure-history diversity represented was limited by the small number of donors.

Remarks on this clone: The antigen it recognizes is unknown. Base qualities are missing; no much larger clone stands one base away. Other DNA sequences of this sample code for an identical CDR3.

Donors were healthy HIV-negative adults with no recently reported acute infections or vaccinations. Every donor was a Caucasian adult residing in Nashville, Tennessee, USA. CD4+ T cells were enriched by magnetic negative selection, after which naive cells were positively selected on CD45RA and the negative fraction was taken as the memory subset. Blood was collected by leukapheresis, and PBMCs were isolated by Ficoll-Histopaque density gradient centrifugation and then cryopreserved in liquid nitrogen vapor phase. Analytical flow cytometry was used to check the purity and quantity of each magnetically sorted T cell population. From each sorted fraction, genomic DNA was isolated and quantified by UV absorbance on a Nanodrop 2000c.

What was sequenced was memory CD4+ T cells sorted from blood. Sample cell subset or site, as interpreted from the label and publication: CD45RA-negative fraction. The V and J segments used are TRBV9 and TRBJ2-7; a confident D gene designation cannot be given. The receptor was isolated from a man younger than 30 in good health. The bases read TGTGCCAGCAGCGTAGAGGTGGGGTCCTACGAGCAGTACTTC. It translates as CASSVEVGSYEQYF.